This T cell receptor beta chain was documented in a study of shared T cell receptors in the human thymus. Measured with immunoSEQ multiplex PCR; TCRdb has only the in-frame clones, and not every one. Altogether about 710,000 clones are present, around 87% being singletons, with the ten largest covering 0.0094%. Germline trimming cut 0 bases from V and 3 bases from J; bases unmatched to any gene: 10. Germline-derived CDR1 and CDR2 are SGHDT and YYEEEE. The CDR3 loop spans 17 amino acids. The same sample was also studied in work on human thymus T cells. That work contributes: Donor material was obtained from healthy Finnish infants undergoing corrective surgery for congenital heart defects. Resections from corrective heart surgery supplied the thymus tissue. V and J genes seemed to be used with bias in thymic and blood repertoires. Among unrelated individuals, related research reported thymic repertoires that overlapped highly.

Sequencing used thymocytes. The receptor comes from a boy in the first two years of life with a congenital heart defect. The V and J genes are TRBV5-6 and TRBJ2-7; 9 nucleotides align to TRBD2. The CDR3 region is CASSLDSREGLGYEQYF. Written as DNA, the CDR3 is TGTGCCAGCAGCTTGGATTCGCGGGAGGGCCTCGGCTACGAGCAGTACTTC.